Below, 26 T cell receptor beta chains from the same sample are listed, as sequenced in a study of blood T cell repertoires in COVID-19. TCRdb's copy holds only in-frame clones and misses some; the assay was immunoSEQ multiplex PCR. The sample holds around 72,000 clones, roughly 90% seen once. The sample taken for sequencing was peripheral blood. The receptors were sampled from a man aged 45-65 years with acute or convalescent COVID-19.

The CDR3 reads CASSEVGGEQFF. The DNA of the CDR3 is TGTGCCAGCAGTGAAGTGGGGGGTGAGCAGTTCTTC. The rearrangement joins TRBV2 to TRBJ2-1, with D possibly being TRBD2 (6 bases). Germline CDR1 SNHLY, CDR2 FYNNEI. V was clipped by 1 base and J by 9 bases, with 7 bases between them. The CDR3 is made up of 12 amino acids.

The CDR3 reads CASSLGRDQPQHF. The CDR3 nucleotides read TGTGCCAGCAGCTTAGGGAGGGACCAGCCCCAGCATTTT. The chain recombines TRBV5-6 with TRBJ1-5; a weak D match, TRBD1 (5 bases). Germline loops: CDR1 SGHDT, CDR2 YYEEEE. The CDR3 contains 13 residues. The V and J ends lost 2 bases and 7 bases respectively, with 10 bases between them.

The chain recombines TRBV7-8 with TRBJ2-7; D is possibly TRBD1 (5 bases). The ends were cut back, 7 bases at V and 3 bases at J, with 16 bases in the middle. The V gene's germline CDR1 is SGHVS and CDR2 FQNEAQ. The CDR3 runs to 14 residues. CDR3 amino acids: CASTLGAQLYEQYF. Written as DNA, the CDR3 is TGTGCCAGCACCCTAGGGGCCCAGCTCTACGAGCAGTACTTC.

The DNA of the CDR3 is TGTGCCAGCAGTTCCGGACAGGTTCGTTACATTCAGTACTTC. The encoded protein is CASSSGQVRYIQYF. V is TRBV28 and J is TRBJ2-4; the match to TRBD1 covers 7 bases. Trimming took 4 bases from V and 8 from J; bases not matched to a gene: 8. CDR1 and CDR2 (germline): MDHEN, SYDVKM. The CDR3 is made up of 14 amino acids.

This rearrangement joins TRBV7-9 to TRBJ1-6, with TRBD1 identical over 9 bases. The CDR3 spans 18 residues. Germline CDR1 SEHNR, CDR2 FQNEAQ (reference sequence). V shed 0 bases, J shed 9 bases, and the junction held 12 bases outside the gene matches. In DNA form, the CDR3 reads TGTGCCAGCAGCTTAGCGGGACAGGGTTTTATCAGGAGTTCACCCCTCCACTTT. Residues: CASSLAGQGFIRSSPLHF.

The chain is built from TRBV9 and TRBJ2-7, with 10 bases lining up with TRBD2. Germline assignment: CDR1 SGDLS and CDR2 YYNGEE. V dropped 0 bases and J dropped 3; count of bases not matched to a gene: 6. This CDR3 has 16 amino acids. The CDR3 reads CASSVGLAGSGYEQYF. The CDR3, as DNA: TGTGCCAGCAGCGTAGGACTAGCGGGTTCTGGCTACGAGCAGTACTTC.

The chain is built from TRBV5-1 and TRBJ1-1; perhaps TRBD1 as D (6 bases). The germline V gene has CDR1 SGHRS and CDR2 YFSETQ. The CDR3 consists of 14 residues. Trimming stripped 5 bases from V and 2 bases from J, with 13 bases between. The CDR3: CASRGQGRNTEAFF. The CDR3 nucleotides read TGCGCCAGCAGGGGACAAGGGAGAAACACTGAAGCTTTCTTT.

This chain joins TRBV3-1 (or the pseudogene TRBV3-2) and TRBJ1-1, with D tentatively TRBD1 (6 bases). The CDR3 length is 11 residues. V lost 2 bases, J lost 14 bases, and 12 bases lay in between. In germline, CDR1 is LGHDT, CDR2 YNNKEL (reference sequence). The CDR3 region has the DNA TGTGCCAGCAGCCAACAGGGGCTAAAATTCTTT. Translation gives CASSQQGLKFF.

This clone was found once. The CDR3 here is CASSHGTGYSEQYF. CDR3 sequence (DNA): TGTGCCAGCAGCCACGGGACAGGGTATAGCGAGCAGTACTTC. The chain joins TRBV5-5 to TRBJ2-7, with 9 bases matching TRBD1. The V segment lost 4 bases and the J segment 6 bases; nucleotides outside the gene matches: 8. Germline lookup yields CDR1 SGHKS and CDR2 YYEKEE (reference sequence). CDR3 size: 14 residues.

This clone was observed once. The rearrangement joins TRBV10-3 to TRBJ2-2; 8 bases align to TRBD2. The CDR3 runs 13 residues. Germline CDR1 and CDR2: ENHRY and SYGVKD. V lost 7 bases and J lost 6; bases outside the gene matches: 4. The CDR3 coding sequence is TGTGCCATCAAGAGGGGACTAGCCGGGGAGCTGTTTTTT. Residues: CAIKRGLAGELFF.

This chain uses TRBV30 with TRBJ2-2, with D unresolved. The CDR3 contains 14 residues. The germline CDR1 and CDR2 sequences are GTSNPN and SVGIG (reference sequence). V gave up 3 bases and J gave up 8 bases, with 16 bases separating them. CDR3 loop: CAWSFNSVSGELFF. Written as DNA, the CDR3 is TGTGCCTGGAGCTTTAACTCTGTTTCGGGGGAGCTGTTTTTT. Supplemented by reference TRBV30 and TRBJ2-2, the full variable domain reads SQTIHQWPATLVQPVGSPLSLECTVEGTSNPNLYWYRQAAGRGLQLLFYSVGIGQISSEVPQNLSASRPQDRQFILSSKKLLLSDSGFYLCAWSFNSVSGELFFGEGSRLTVL.

This clone was detected a few times. This chain uses TRBV6-5 with TRBJ2-7; TRBD1 might be the D (6 bases). The CDR3 extends over 13 amino acids. The ends were cut back, 9 bases at V and 4 bases at J, with 16 bases in the middle. In germline, CDR1 is MNHEY, CDR2 SVGAGI. CDR3 protein: CASRQDPLYEQYF. The CDR3 nucleotides are TGTGCCAGTCGACAGGACCCTTTATACGAGCAGTACTTC.

The chain combines TRBV5-1 with TRBJ2-5; possible D gene TRBD1, 6 bases. This CDR3 region has 17 residues. Between the trimmed V and J ends, which lost 2 bases and 1 base, there was a span of 18 bases. Per germline, CDR1 SGHRS and CDR2 YFSETQ. CDR3 sequence: CASSLAPGLTGQETQYF. The CDR3 region has the DNA TGCGCCAGCAGCTTAGCACCTGGACTGACAGGCCAAGAGACCCAGTACTTC.

The rearrangement joins TRBV18 to TRBJ2-1; 7 bases agree with TRBD1. J was trimmed by 4 bases and V by 6 bases; bases with no gene match: 12. The germline V gene encodes CDR1 KGHSH and CDR2 LQKENI. This CDR3 is built from 16 residues. In DNA, the CDR3 is TGTGCCAGCTCCCAAAACACAGGGGTCCGGTACAATGAGCAGTTCTTC. Encoded protein: CASSQNTGVRYNEQFF.

The J gene is TRBJ2-3, the V gene TRBV20-1; TRBD2 matches 7 bases. Per the germline V gene, CDR1 is DFQATT and CDR2 is SNEGSKA (reference sequence). V lost 3 bases to trimming and J lost 2 bases; unmatched junction nucleotides: 5. The CDR3 totals 14 residues. CDR3 sequence reads: CSASLGGYTDTQYF. CDR3 sequence (DNA): TGCAGTGCTAGTCTGGGGGGGTACACAGATACGCAGTATTTT.

This chain uses TRBV19 with TRBJ1-6; 12 nucleotides align to TRBD1. The CDR3 loop spans 16 amino acids. The V gene end was trimmed by 5 bases and the J gene end by 9 bases; junction bases not matched to a gene: 8. Germline CDR1 and CDR2: LNHDA and SQIVND (reference sequence). The CDR3 loop reads CASSGRDRGRSSPLHF. In nucleotides, the CDR3 is TGTGCCAGTAGTGGCCGGGACAGGGGGCGAAGTTCACCCCTCCACTTT.

V and J are TRBV10-2 and TRBJ1-1; weak D call: TRBD1 (5 bases). CDR1 and CDR2 from the germline V gene are WSHSY and SAAADI. The V gene lost 8 bases and the J gene lost 6 bases, with 13 bases spanning the gap. CDR3 length: 12 amino acids. CDR3 loop: CASGIGTSEAFF. The CDR3 bases are TGCGCCAGCGGGATCGGGACTTCTGAAGCTTTCTTT.

The chain uses TRBV2 and TRBJ1-1, with D uncertain. The CDR3 has 12 amino acids. The germline V and J ends were trimmed by 5 bases and 1 base, with 5 bases remaining between them. Germline-derived CDR1 and CDR2 are SNHLY and FYNNEI. The CDR3 DNA follows: TGTGCCAGCAGTCCAGGGAACACTGAAGCTTTCTTT. Its translation: CASSPGNTEAFF.

The rearrangement joins TRBV18 to TRBJ2-7; weak D call: TRBD2 (6 bases). The CDR3 runs 13 residues. CDR1 is KGHSH, CDR2 LQKENI, per germline. V was trimmed by 3 bases and J by 5 bases, leaving 11 bases between them. DNA for the CDR3: TGTGCCAGCTCACCGAGGTCGGGGGACGAGCAGTACTTC. It encodes CASSPRSGDEQYF. Drawing the rest from reference TRBV18 and TRBJ2-7, the complete variable domain is NAGVMQNPRHLVRRRGQEARLRCSPMKGHSHVYWYRQLPEEGLKFMVYLQKENIIDESGMPKERFSAEFPKEGPSILRIQQVVRGDSAAYFCASSPRSGDEQYFGPGTRLTVT.

This sequence joins TRBV19 and TRBJ1-5; D may be TRBD1 (5 bases). This CDR3 contains 14 residues. The V and J ends lost 6 bases and 2 bases respectively, with 11 bases between them. The germline gives CDR1 LNHDA, CDR2 SQIVND (reference sequence). The CDR3 loop reads CASSFDSRNQPQHF. The CDR3 DNA reads as TGTGCCAGTAGCTTCGACAGCCGCAATCAGCCCCAGCATTTT.

The chain links TRBV25-1 to TRBJ1-5, with D maybe TRBD1 (6 bases). Germline CDR1 reads MGHDK; CDR2 reads SYGVNS. The CDR3 has 14 residues. V lost 4 bases and J lost 1, with 8 bases in between. CDR3 coding DNA: TGTGCCAGCAGTGGGCAGGGGAGCAATCAGCCCCAGCATTTT. Protein sequence: CASSGQGSNQPQHF.

V is TRBV15 and J is TRBJ1-1; D is possibly TRBD1 (5 bases). Germline V gene lookup returns CDR1 LNHNV and CDR2 YYDKDF (reference sequence). Trimming shortened V by 1 base and J by 1 base, and 13 bases separated the two germline ends. The CDR3 is 16 residues long. The CDR3 is CATSRVKGAENTEAFF. CDR3 nucleotides: TGTGCCACCAGCAGAGTAAAAGGGGCTGAGAACACTGAAGCTTTCTTT.

This clone was observed once. This chain links TRBV19 with TRBJ1-4; 10 nucleotides line up with TRBD1. V shed 6 bases, J shed 8 bases, and the junction held 9 bases outside the gene matches. The CDR3 has 15 residues. Germline V gives CDR1 LNHDA, CDR2 SQIVND (reference sequence). The DNA for the CDR3 is TGTGCCAGTAGAAGACAGGGGGCGAATGAGGAAAAACTGTTTTTT. As protein: CASRRQGANEEKLFF.

V gene TRBV6-4 combines with J gene TRBJ1-5, with D unclear. Germline V lookup: CDR1 MRHNA, CDR2 SNTAGT. The CDR3 contains 14 residues. V gave up 2 bases and J gave up 1 base, with 6 bases separating them. DNA of the CDR3: TGTGCCAGCAGTGACGGCACGAGCAATCAGCCCCAGCATTTT. Amino acids: CASSDGTSNQPQHF.

The chain carries TRBV6-6 and TRBJ2-7; D may be TRBD2 (5 bases). The CDR3 is 13 amino acids. The ends were cut back, 6 bases at V and 1 base at J, with 10 bases in the middle. Germline-derived CDR1 and CDR2 are MNHNY and SVGAGI (reference sequence). CDR3 in amino acids: CASRLTGSYEQYF. The DNA of the CDR3 is TGTGCCAGCAGACTTACGGGGTCCTACGAGCAGTACTTC.

The gene calls are TRBV18 and TRBJ2-3, with 8 bases lining up with TRBD2. This CDR3 contains 16 residues. V lost 5 bases to trimming and J lost 2 bases; unmatched junction nucleotides: 9. Germline CDR1 KGHSH, CDR2 LQKENI. The CDR3 loop reads CASSKRAGAHTDTQYF. The CDR3 DNA follows: TGTGCCAGCTCAAAGAGAGCGGGGGCACACACAGATACGCAGTATTTT.